What follows describes a single TCR beta chain. The data originate from a study of control samples from healthy donors and cancer patients. Sequencing used immunoSEQ multiplex PCR; TCRdb keeps in-frame clones, though not all of them. Of about 120,000 clones listed, about 89% are singletons. The CDR3 is 16 residues long. V dropped 6 bases and J dropped 7 bases, with 19 bases sitting between them. CDR1 and CDR2 (germline): MNHEY, SMNVEV (reference sequence). This clonotype originated in a man aged 55 to 70 in good health. The chain uses TRBV27 and TRBJ1-6, with D maybe TRBD1 (5 bases). What was sequenced was blood. CDR3 residues: CASSSNQQEVNSPLHF. The CDR3, as DNA: TGTGCCAGCAGCTCCAACCAACAGGAGGTGAATTCACCCCTCCACTTT.